The source of this T cell receptor beta chain is a study of shared clonotypes between healthy human individuals. At the level of the study: The study drew on a couple of women and a few men aged 18 to 49 as donors. CD4 naive cells filled three plates per donor, CD4 memory three, CD8 naive two and CD8 memory one. Whole-study results and caveats: In general, naive subsets displayed greater estimated richness than memory subsets did.

To note about this clone: The antigen is undetermined.

The authors' processing: As immunoSEQ supplied junction-only sequences (without quality scores), filtering differed. TCRdb's table, derived via immunoSEQ multiplex PCR, lists solely in-frame clones and lacks some. V, J and clone size were drawn from that table, and D and trimming were deduced from the DNA. The sample includes 550,000 to 700,000 clones, 73% seen only once; the top ten take around 1.8%. The sequence derives from a woman under 40 in good health. Sequenced sample: memory CD4+ T cells sorted from blood. Noted subset: CD45RA-negative fraction.

CDR3 sequence: CASSEGLVRSNIQYF. As DNA, the CDR3 is TGTGCCAGCAGTGAGGGACTAGTGAGGTCAAACATTCAGTACTTC. The genes are TRBV27 and TRBJ2-4; 8 bases line up with TRBD2. The CDR3 runs 15 residues. Per germline, CDR1 MNHEY and CDR2 SMNVEV (reference sequence). With 5 bases clipped from V and 6 bases from J, the junction kept 9 bases outside the gene matches.